The next 28 T cell receptor beta chains were all read from a single sample in a study of response to subunit inactivated influenza vaccine. TCRdb used MiXCR to reprocess the RT-PCR reads, holding one entry per CDR3 protein. Of more than 700,000 distinct CDR3 sequences in the sample, 21% were seen once. The sample was PBMCs from blood, taken 5 days after vaccination. These receptors all come from a man aged 45-65 years who received an inactivated influenza vaccine.

This chain connects TRBV7-2 to TRBJ1-1; unclear D gene. Germline CDR1 reads SGHTA; CDR2 reads FQGNSA. Trimming cost V 1 base and J 3 bases, with 12 bases left between them. The CDR3 extends over 15 amino acids. In DNA form, the CDR3 reads TGTGCCAGCAGCTTAGATCTCCTCTGGGACACTGAAGCTTTCTTT. This sequence encodes CASSLDLLWDTEAFF.

This clonotype was detected a few times. This chain connects TRBV20-1 to TRBJ1-5; D possibly corresponds to TRBD1 (5 bases). The germline V gene encodes CDR1 DFQATT and CDR2 SNEGSKA (reference sequence). V shed 4 bases and J shed 4 bases, with 17 bases lying between them. The CDR3 length is 15 residues. The CDR3 is CSANSRQGGNQPQHF. As DNA, the CDR3 is TGCAGTGCTAATTCGAGGCAGGGTGGAAATCAGCCCCAGCATTTT.

This clonotype was detected a few times. The chain has TRBV7-2 and TRBJ2-7, with D perhaps matching TRBD1 (6 bases). From germline, CDR1 is SGHTA and CDR2 FQGNSA. The CDR3 runs to 12 residues. Trimming shortened V by 6 bases and J by 6 bases, and 12 bases separated the two germline ends. CDR3 nucleotides: TGTGCCAGCAGTTACAGGGCCCGCGAGCAGTACTTC. As protein: CASSYRAREQYF.

This clonotype was detected only once. V is TRBV18 and J is TRBJ2-2; no clear D gene. With 2 bases removed from V and 1 base from J, the gap between germline ends came to 8 bases. This CDR3 is built from 15 residues. CDR1 and CDR2 (germline): KGHSH, LQKENI. The CDR3 DNA reads as TGTGCCAGCTCACCATTATCAGGGAACACCGGGGAGCTGTTTTTT. This translates into CASSPLSGNTGELFF.

The rearrangement joins TRBV4-2 to TRBJ2-5; 9 positions match TRBD1. V was pared by 4 bases and J by 5 bases, with 5 bases of the junction left unmatched. The CDR3 spans 14 residues. CDR1 is LGHNA and CDR2 is YNFKEQ in the germline V gene. For the CDR3, the DNA is TGTGCCAGCAGCCCCTGGACAGGGGTCGAGACCCAGTACTTC. It specifies CASSPWTGVETQYF.

Regarding this clonotype: This may arise from a read error, as a much more abundant clone is one base away. The chain combines TRBV20-1 with TRBJ2-7; D is uncertain. CDR1 DFQATT and CDR2 SNEGSKA come from the germline V gene (reference sequence). Trimming removed 3 bases from V and 5 bases from J, with 14 bases in between. This CDR3 is 13 amino acids long. The CDR3 spells CSARIQSADEQYF. The CDR3 coding sequence is TGCAGTGCTAGGATACAAAGTGCGGACGAGCAGTACTTC.

The genes are TRBV19 and TRBJ1-5; no firm D call. Germline V lookup: CDR1 LNHDA, CDR2 SQIVND (reference sequence). This CDR3 is built from 13 residues. Trimming removed 2 bases at V and 1 base at J, with 3 bases between. The CDR3 DNA reads as TGTGCCAGTAGTATAAAAAGCAATCAGCCCCAGCATTTT. Translated, it gives CASSIKSNQPQHF. The whole variable domain, filled in from reference TRBV19 and TRBJ1-5, reads DGGITQSPKYLFRKEGQNVTLSCEQNLNHDAMYWYRQDPGQGLRLIYYSQIVNDFQKGDIAEGYSVSREKKESFPLTVTSAQKNPTAFYLCASSIKSNQPQHFGDGTRLSIL.

V usage is TRBV2 and J usage is TRBJ1-2; no firm D call. Trimming left V 2 bases short and J 0 bases short, with 7 bases between. Germline V gives CDR1 SNHLY, CDR2 FYNNEI. There are 14 residues in the CDR3. The CDR3 here is CASSELGANYGYTF. CDR3 sequence (DNA): TGTGCCAGCAGTGAACTCGGAGCTAACTATGGCTACACCTTC. The full variable domain, rest sourced from reference TRBV2 and TRBJ1-2, is EPEVTQTPSHQVTQMGQEVILRCVPISNHLYFYWYRQILGQKVEFLVSFYNNEISEKSEIFDDQFSVERPDGSNFTLKIRSTKLEDSAMYFCASSELGANYGYTFGSGTRLTVV.

This clonotype was detected only a few times. The V call is TRBV15, the J call TRBJ1-2, with D unresolved. This CDR3 spans 14 amino acids. V was cut by 3 bases and J by 4 bases, with 12 bases left in between. From germline, CDR1 is LNHNV and CDR2 YYDKDF (reference sequence). As DNA, the CDR3 is TGTGCCACCAGCAGGGACCGTTCGGGCTATGGCTACACCTTC. The encoded protein is CATSRDRSGYGYTF.

The chain joins TRBV5-1 to TRBJ2-7, with 11 bases matching TRBD2. After removal of 4 bases from V and 9 bases from J, the junction contained 6 bases not matched to a gene. The CDR3 sequence is 13 residues long. The germline CDR1 and CDR2 sequences are SGHRS and YFSETQ. The CDR3 sequence: CASSPTGTSGQYF. The CDR3 bases are TGCGCCAGCAGCCCAACCGGGACTAGCGGGCAGTACTTC.

This clonotype was detected only a few times. The chain recombines TRBV29-1 with TRBJ2-1; D not resolved. Germline V gene data show CDR1 as SQVTM and CDR2 as ANQGSEA. V was pared by 4 bases and J by 5 bases, with 6 bases between. This CDR3 region has 11 residues. This CDR3 is CSVGQNNEQFF. The CDR3 bases are TGCAGCGTTGGGCAGAACAATGAGCAGTTCTTC.

The V and J genes are TRBV12-3 or TRBV12-4 and TRBJ1-2, with a weak D call TRBD1 (6 bases). The CDR3 is 13 residues long. V shed 6 bases and J shed 6 bases, with 14 bases lying between them. DNA for the CDR3: TGTGCCAGCAGCCTCCAGGGGAAGGATGGCTACACCTTC. Translation: CASSLQGKDGYTF.

As to this clonotype: Germline is not matched at one junction end, which may reflect a read error. V gene TRBV25-1 combines with J gene TRBJ2-3; 7 bases agree with TRBD1. CDR1 and CDR2 (germline): MGHDK, SYGVNS. The CDR3 has 15 amino acids. The DNA of the CDR3 is TGTGCCAGCAGTGATCCCTACGACAGGGAAGATACGCAGTCTTTT. Translation: CASSDPYDREDTQSF.

A few counts support this clonotype. V usage is TRBV4-3 and J usage is TRBJ2-7; D is undetermined. V lost 1 base and J 6 bases, leaving 19 bases between the germline ends. The CDR3 runs 16 residues. Germline assignment: CDR1 LGHNA and CDR2 YSLEER. The DNA for the CDR3 is TGCGCCAGCAGCCAAGCGGCTAGAGGCCCCGCAGGCGAGCAGTACTTC. As protein: CASSQAARGPAGEQYF.

The gene calls are TRBV6-2 or TRBV6-3 and TRBJ2-2; perhaps TRBD2 as D (5 bases). From germline, CDR1 is MNHEY and CDR2 SVGEGT. The CDR3 consists of 15 residues. Trimming left V 6 bases short and J 0 bases short, with 11 bases between. The CDR3: CASRRERPNTGELFF. The CDR3, as DNA: TGTGCCAGCAGGAGGGAGAGACCGAACACCGGGGAGCTGTTTTTT.

The chain recombines TRBV7-2 with TRBJ2-5; TRBD2 agrees at 12 bases. This CDR3 spans 17 amino acids. CDR1 is SGHTA, CDR2 FQGNSA, per germline. V lost 1 base to trimming and J lost 5 bases; unmatched junction nucleotides: 8. The DNA for the CDR3 is TGTGCCAGCAGCTTAGGTCCCCTAGCGGGGGGGCCCGAGACCCAGTACTTC. It specifies CASSLGPLAGGPETQYF.

As to this clonotype: Lacking the conserved final phenylalanine or tryptophan, this CDR3 likely reflects a read error. No DNA is shown, since the ends of the CDR3 on it are uncertain; the CDR3 is the one TCRdb lists. The V gene is TRBV19, the J gene TRBJ2-3. Germline values: CDR1 LNHDA, CDR2 SQIVND (reference sequence). The CDR3 length equals 9 residues, ends included. CDR3 protein: CASSPDPCI.

This clonotype was seen more than once but under ten times. This sequence joins TRBV12-3 or TRBV12-4 and TRBJ2-1; D not resolved. Trimming left V 1 base short and J 10 bases short, with 11 bases between. The CDR3 covers 13 residues. DNA of the CDR3: TGTGCCAGCAGTTTAGATCCAGAAAGCGAGCAGTTCTTC. Protein: CASSLDPESEQFF.

This clonotype was recorded a few times. The V and J genes are TRBV29-1 and TRBJ2-7; D may be TRBD2 (6 bases). The CDR3 spans 14 residues. Per the germline V gene, CDR1 is SQVTM and CDR2 is ANQGSEA. V lost 8 bases, J lost 4 bases, and 21 bases lay in between. In DNA, the CDR3 is TGCAGCACCGATGGTGGCAGAGGAGGGTACGAGCAGTACTTC. Its protein is CSTDGGRGGYEQYF.

The gene calls are TRBV24-1 and TRBJ2-1, with D hard to call. In germline, CDR1 is KGHDR, CDR2 SFDVKD. This CDR3 is built from 16 residues. Trimming cost V 4 bases and J 0 bases, with 12 bases left between them. CDR3 DNA sequence: TGTGCCACCAGTGACAGGCTTTTAAGCTCCTACAATGAGCAGTTCTTC. Amino acids: CATSDRLLSSYNEQFF.

This sequence joins TRBV4-3 and TRBJ2-2; D not resolved. V was trimmed by 6 bases and J by 7 bases, leaving 15 bases between them. The CDR3 contains 14 residues. CDR1 is LGHNA and CDR2 is YSLEER in the germline V gene. CDR3 residues: CASRVWGDGGELFF. DNA for the CDR3: TGCGCCAGCAGGGTGTGGGGTGACGGCGGGGAGCTGTTTTTT.

This clonotype was counted between two and nine times. The V gene is TRBV9, the J gene TRBJ2-2, with D possibly TRBD1 on 5 matching bases. CDR3 length equals 16 residues. The V and J ends lost 4 bases and 1 base respectively, with 14 bases between them. Looked up from germline, CDR1 is SGDLS and CDR2 is YYNGEE. The CDR3, as DNA: TGTGCCAGCAGCCCCCTGGGCCAGGGGAACACCGGGGAGCTGTTTTTT. Translated, it gives CASSPLGQGNTGELFF.

This clonotype was detected only a few times. V gene TRBV3-1 combines with J gene TRBJ1-6; D is undetermined. The CDR3 spans 14 residues. Per germline, CDR1 LGHDT and CDR2 YNNKEL (reference sequence). V lost 0 bases and J lost 8, with 8 bases in between. The DNA for the CDR3 is TGTGCCAGCAGCCAAGATCTCCTACATTCACCCCTCCACTTT. Translating gives CASSQDLLHSPLHF.

This chain connects TRBV4-2 to TRBJ2-3, with TRBD1 matching 7 bases. The CDR3 is 14 amino acids. V shed 0 bases and J 4 bases; nucleotides not matched to a gene: 1. Looked up from germline, CDR1 is LGHNA and CDR2 is YNFKEQ. CDR3 sequence: CASSQETGADTQYF. CDR3 bases: TGTGCCAGCAGCCAAGAAACAGGGGCAGATACGCAGTATTTT.

To note about this clonotype: This sequence may be a read error, since a much larger clone differs from it by one base. The chain has TRBV20-1 and TRBJ2-5, with 7 bases identical to TRBD1. The CDR3 has 15 amino acids. Per the germline V gene, CDR1 is DFQATT and CDR2 is SNEGSKA (reference sequence). V was clipped by 4 bases and J by 4 bases; unmatched bases: 12. This CDR3 is CSAKDREWNLETQYF. The CDR3 coding sequence is TGCAGTGCTAAAGACAGGGAATGGAATCTAGAGACCCAGTACTTC.

The sample holds a few counts of this clonotype. V usage is TRBV15 and J usage is TRBJ2-7; D assignment may be TRBD1 or TRBD2 (5 bases each). V dropped 8 bases and J dropped 5 bases, with 19 bases sitting between them. The CDR3 spans 14 residues. CDR1 and CDR2 (germline): LNHNV, YYDKDF (reference sequence). The CDR3 is CATSSEGLGHEQYF. The CDR3 DNA is TGTGCCACCTCCTCCGAGGGGTTGGGCCACGAGCAGTACTTC.

V usage is TRBV15 and J usage is TRBJ2-5, with TRBD2 matching over 13 bases. CDR1 and CDR2 from the germline V gene are LNHNV and YYDKDF (reference sequence). The CDR3 loop spans 16 amino acids. With 1 base clipped from V and 5 bases from J, the junction kept 4 bases outside the gene matches. In nucleotides, the CDR3 is TGTGCCACCAGCAGAGGTGGACTAGCGGGGGTCGAGACCCAGTACTTC. Residues: CATSRGGLAGVETQYF.

V and J are TRBV4-3 and TRBJ2-2; no clear D. The CDR3 contains 13 residues. CDR1 LGHNA and CDR2 YSLEER come from the germline V gene. V was trimmed by 0 bases and J by 3 bases, leaving 2 bases between them. The CDR3 sequence: CASSQEHTGELFF. The CDR3 coding sequence is TGCGCCAGCAGCCAAGAACACACCGGGGAGCTGTTTTTT.